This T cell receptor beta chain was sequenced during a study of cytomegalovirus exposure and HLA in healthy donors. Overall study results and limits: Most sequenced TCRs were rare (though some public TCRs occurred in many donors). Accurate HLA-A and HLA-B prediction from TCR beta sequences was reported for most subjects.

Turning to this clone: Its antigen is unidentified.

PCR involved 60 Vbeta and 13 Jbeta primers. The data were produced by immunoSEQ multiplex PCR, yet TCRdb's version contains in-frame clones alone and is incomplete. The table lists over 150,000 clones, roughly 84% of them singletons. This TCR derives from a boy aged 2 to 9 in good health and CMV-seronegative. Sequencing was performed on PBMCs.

The CDR3: CANSKTPTWAKNIQYF. The CDR3 region has the DNA TGTGCCAACTCCAAAACTCCCACGTGGGCCAAAAACATTCAGTACTTC. The rearrangement links TRBV4-2 to TRBJ2-4; D is uncertain. The CDR3 is made up of 16 amino acids. CDR1 LGHNA and CDR2 YNFKEQ come from the germline V gene. Trimming left V 10 bases short and J 1 base short, with 20 bases between.